The 27 T cell receptor beta chains below all came from one sample that was sequenced in a study of beta chain features in type 1 diabetes. Study-level points and caveats: Among patients with Type 1 diabetes, TCRB CDR3s were moderately but significantly shorter in every one of the four CD4+ subsets.

Their cognate antigens are unknown. The authors reverse transcribed all of the isolated RNA, so sequencing captured expressed TCRB transcripts. Assay used: immunoSEQ multiplex PCR; TCRdb lists only in-frame clones, some missing. Seen here are roughly 150,000 clones, approximately 8% observed once, and the top ten hold around 0.9%. Sequencing was done on a sample of central memory CD4+ T cells from blood. Receptors originate from a woman aged 35 to 49 with type 1 diabetes.

This clone was picked up a small number of times. V is TRBV5-1 and J is TRBJ2-1; tentative D call: TRBD1 (6 bases). This CDR3 comprises 17 residues. Germline CDR1 SGHRS, CDR2 YFSETQ. V dropped 1 base and J dropped 6 bases, with 20 bases sitting between them. Written as DNA, the CDR3 is TGCGCCAGCAGCTTGAGACCACCGGGACAAGGGGGCAATGAGCAGTTCTTC. This translates into CASSLRPPGQGGNEQFF.

This clone occurred a few times. The gene calls are TRBV7-3 and TRBJ2-7; D might be TRBD1 (6 bases). CDR1 SGHTA and CDR2 FQGTGA come from the germline V gene. With 6 bases removed from V and 0 bases from J, the gap between germline ends came to 15 bases. This CDR3 has 15 amino acids. The CDR3 nucleotides are TGTGCCAGCAGATATACAGGGTCAAGCTCCTACGAGCAGTACTTC. Encoded protein: CASRYTGSSSYEQYF.

This sequence joins TRBV7-3 and TRBJ2-1; TRBD1 matches 8 bases. The CDR3 sequence is 15 residues long. CDR1 is SGHTA, CDR2 FQGTGA, per germline. V lost 2 bases and J lost 7; bases outside the gene matches: 7. Here the CDR3 reads CASSLQLYRGNEQFF. In nucleotides, the CDR3 is TGTGCCAGCAGCTTACAATTATACAGGGGGAATGAGCAGTTCTTC.

The V call is TRBV5-1, the J call TRBJ1-1; the match to TRBD1 covers 11 bases. The V gene's germline CDR1 is SGHRS and CDR2 YFSETQ. CDR3 size: 15 residues. V lost 3 bases and J lost 4; bases outside the gene matches: 5. The CDR3 region is CASSWGQGVRTEAFF. The CDR3 DNA is TGCGCCAGCAGCTGGGGACAGGGGGTCCGCACTGAAGCTTTCTTT.

The rearrangement links TRBV28 to TRBJ2-1; D may be TRBD2 (6 bases). Germline V lookup: CDR1 MDHEN, CDR2 SYDVKM. There are 15 residues in the CDR3. Deletions cut 6 bases from V and 0 bases from J, with 12 bases between. The chain's CDR3 is CASSPSRGSYNEQFF. The DNA of the CDR3 is TGTGCCAGCAGCCCCTCGCGGGGCTCCTACAATGAGCAGTTCTTC.

This sequence joins TRBV28 and TRBJ2-3, with TRBD2 identical over 7 bases. Trimming cost V 1 base and J 5 bases; bases outside gene matches: 12. Germline CDR1 is MDHEN and CDR2 is SYDVKM. This CDR3 has 17 amino acids. The CDR3 DNA reads TGTGCCAGCAGTTTATCCCTCATTTCTAGCGGTGGAGATACGCAGTATTTT. Translation: CASSLSLISSGGDTQYF.

The chain is built from TRBV28 and TRBJ2-3; D uncertain. The V end was cut by 5 bases, the J end by 1 base, with 10 bases between. Germline V gives CDR1 MDHEN, CDR2 SYDVKM. The CDR3 length is 14 residues. The CDR3 loop reads CASSAPGRTDTQYF. CDR3 nucleotides: TGTGCCAGCAGTGCCCCGGGTCGCACAGATACGCAGTATTTT.

There are a few counts of this clone. This chain connects TRBV7-2 to TRBJ2-7, with 9 nucleotides matching TRBD2. Germline V gene lookup returns CDR1 SGHTA and CDR2 FQGNSA. The CDR3 is 15 amino acids. V shed 3 bases, J shed 3 bases, and the junction held 6 bases outside the gene matches. This CDR3 is CASSFGTSTFYEQYF. The DNA for the CDR3 is TGTGCCAGCAGCTTCGGGACTAGCACTTTCTACGAGCAGTACTTC.

There are a few counts of this clone. The chain couples TRBV4-3 to TRBJ2-1, with TRBD2 matching over 12 bases. V trimming: 1 base; J trimming: 7 bases; junction bases outside the gene matches: 8. CDR3 size: 17 residues. CDR1 is LGHNA, CDR2 YSLEER, per germline. DNA for the CDR3: TGCGCCAGCAGCCAAGCCCAGACTAGCGGGAGAGTAAATGAGCAGTTCTTC. This translates into CASSQAQTSGRVNEQFF.

Only a few counts were recorded for this clone. The rearrangement joins TRBV7-2 to TRBJ2-3; 12 bases are a match to TRBD2. CDR1 is SGHTA and CDR2 is FQGNSA in the germline V gene. V lost 5 bases, J lost 2 bases, and 8 bases stayed unmatched. The CDR3 runs to 17 residues. The CDR3 sequence is CASSPTSGRTLTDTQYF. In DNA form, the CDR3 reads TGTGCCAGCAGCCCTACTAGCGGGAGGACCCTCACAGATACGCAGTATTTT.

This clone was counted a few times. The chain has TRBV6-6 and TRBJ2-4; TRBD1 agrees at 7 bases. Germline loops: CDR1 MNHNY, CDR2 SVGAGI (reference sequence). With V trimmed by 7 bases and J by 5 bases, 2 bases remained unmatched. The length of the CDR3 is 12 residues. CDR3 protein: CASTGTENIQYF. The CDR3 DNA reads as TGTGCCAGCACCGGGACAGAAAACATTCAGTACTTC.

CDR3 sequence: CATSTGTSGNPQQFF. The CDR3 bases are TGTGCCACCAGCACGGGGACTAGCGGGAACCCTCAGCAGTTCTTC. This chain joins TRBV15 and TRBJ2-1; TRBD2 aligns across 13 bases. CDR3 length: 15 residues. The trim removed 4 bases at V and 11 bases at J, leaving 8 bases unmatched. Per the germline V gene, CDR1 is LNHNV and CDR2 is YYDKDF (reference sequence).

The genes are TRBV7-9 and TRBJ1-1, with 7 bases matching TRBD1. The germline V gene has CDR1 SEHNR and CDR2 FQNEAQ (reference sequence). V lost 5 bases and J lost 6; bases outside the gene matches: 12. The length of the CDR3 is 15 residues. The CDR3 DNA is TGTGCCAGCAGCGGAGAACAGGGGCGGGTCCCTGAAGCTTTCTTT. Translation: CASSGEQGRVPEAFF.

The chain recombines TRBV11-1 with TRBJ2-5; 8 bases map to TRBD2. Germline V gives CDR1 SGHAT, CDR2 FQDESV (reference sequence). Unmatched junction bases numbered 12, after V lost 4 bases and J lost 5 bases. This CDR3 is 16 amino acids long. In nucleotides, the CDR3 is TGTGCCAGCAGCTCCCTTGGAGCGGGAGATCTGGAGACCCAGTACTTC. Its translation is CASSSLGAGDLETQYF.

This clone was detected only a few times. V usage is TRBV29-1 and J usage is TRBJ2-1; 9 bases are shared with TRBD2. This CDR3 comprises 14 residues. Per the germline V gene, CDR1 is SQVTM and CDR2 is ANQGSEA. Trimming cost V 8 bases and J 3 bases; bases outside gene matches: 8. The CDR3 nucleotides are TGCAGCACCCGGAGCGGGAGGAACTACAATGAGCAGTTCTTC. It yields the protein CSTRSGRNYNEQFF.

The chain employs TRBV9 and TRBJ1-5; D is uncertain. The CDR3 totals 14 residues. V was trimmed by 0 bases and J by 7 bases, leaving 11 bases between them. Germline V gene data show CDR1 as SGDLS and CDR2 as YYNGEE. CDR3 residues: CASSVGGSGQPQHF. The CDR3, as DNA: TGTGCCAGCAGCGTAGGAGGGAGCGGACAGCCCCAGCATTTT.

This clone was seen a few times. The rearrangement uses TRBV5-1 and TRBJ2-2; 9 nucleotides match TRBD1. Germline values: CDR1 SGHRS, CDR2 YFSETQ. This CDR3 spans 16 amino acids. The ends lost 2 bases at V and 1 base at J; junction bases unmatched: 3. The DNA of the CDR3 is TGCGCCAGCAGCTTAGGACAGGGGCAGAACACCGGGGAGCTGTTTTTT. It yields the protein CASSLGQGQNTGELFF.

This clone was seen a handful of times. CDR3 protein: CASSLAGGGLPDTQYF. The CDR3 coding sequence is TGTGCCAGCAGCTTAGCGGGAGGGGGTTTGCCAGATACGCAGTATTTT. This rearrangement joins TRBV7-2 to TRBJ2-3; D possibly corresponds to TRBD2 (7 bases). The CDR3 loop spans 16 amino acids. Deletions cut 0 bases from V and 4 bases from J, with 14 bases between. Germline V gene data show CDR1 as SGHTA and CDR2 as FQGNSA.

This clone was counted a few times. The chain combines TRBV6-6 with TRBJ2-6, with D possibly matching TRBD2 (6 bases). The CDR3 covers 15 residues. V lost 7 bases to trimming and J lost 2 bases, with 12 bases between them. The germline V gene encodes CDR1 MNHNY and CDR2 SVGAGI (reference sequence). The CDR3 loop reads CASKPTGAGANVLTF. CDR3 sequence (DNA): TGTGCCAGCAAACCCACGGGGGCTGGGGCCAACGTCCTGACTTTC.

For the CDR3, the DNA is TGTGCCAGCAGCTTCAGACAGGGGGTCATGGGGGAGACCCAGTACTTC. Residues: CASSFRQGVMGETQYF. The rearrangement links TRBV7-9 to TRBJ2-5; 9 bases are a match to TRBD1. Germline V gives CDR1 SEHNR, CDR2 FQNEAQ (reference sequence). V trimming: 3 bases; J trimming: 5 bases; junction bases outside the gene matches: 10. The CDR3 totals 16 residues.

This clone has only a few counts. The chain employs TRBV10-2 and TRBJ1-1; D call uncertain. Germline V gene lookup returns CDR1 WSHSY and CDR2 SAAADI. V was pared by 8 bases and J by 2 bases, with 9 bases between. CDR3 size: 12 residues. CDR3 sequence: CASVTTNTEAFF. In DNA, the CDR3 is TGCGCCAGCGTTACTACTAACACTGAAGCTTTCTTT.

The table lists this clone with a few counts. The V and J genes are TRBV25-1 and TRBJ2-5; a weak D match, TRBD1 (5 bases). V was cut by 5 bases and J by 3 bases, with 13 bases left in between. Looked up from germline, CDR1 is MGHDK and CDR2 is SYGVNS. The length of the CDR3 is 14 residues. In nucleotides, the CDR3 is TGTGCCAGCAGTCCTAGGGGTTCGAAAGAGACCCAGTACTTC. The encoded protein is CASSPRGSKETQYF. Using reference TRBV25-1 and TRBJ2-5 for the parts outside the CDR3, the full variable domain is EADIYQTPRYLVIGTGKKITLECSQTMGHDKMYWYQQDPGMELHLIHYSYGVNSTEKGDLSSESTVSRIRTEHFPLTLESARPSHTSQYLCASSPRGSKETQYFGPGTRLLVL.

The V and J genes are TRBV9 and TRBJ2-5; 7 nucleotides agree with TRBD1. The CDR3 loop spans 14 amino acids. After removal of 6 bases from V and 1 base from J, the junction contained 6 bases not matched to a gene. Germline loops: CDR1 SGDLS, CDR2 YYNGEE. CDR3 protein: CASNRGQIQETQYF. The DNA of the CDR3 is TGTGCCAGCAATAGGGGACAGATCCAAGAGACCCAGTACTTC.

This clone has more than one count but fewer than ten. V usage is TRBV28 and J usage is TRBJ1-4, with D maybe TRBD1 (6 bases). The CDR3 runs 13 residues. Germline V lookup: CDR1 MDHEN, CDR2 SYDVKM. V lost 6 bases to trimming and J lost 8 bases, with 13 bases between them. The DNA for the CDR3 is TGTGCCAGCAGCTCAGGGGAAGACGAAAAACTGTTTTTT. This encodes CASSSGEDEKLFF.

This clone was detected a few times. V gene TRBV19 combines with J gene TRBJ1-5; 8 positions agree with TRBD1. The CDR3 totals 18 residues. Germline CDR1 is LNHDA and CDR2 is SQIVND (reference sequence). The V segment lost 7 bases and the J segment 6 bases; nucleotides outside the gene matches: 20. The CDR3 is CASKRETGAGTRIQPQHF. The CDR3, as DNA: TGTGCCAGTAAGAGGGAGACAGGGGCAGGGACCAGGATTCAGCCCCAGCATTTT.

This clone has a handful of counts. The rearrangement uses TRBV18 and TRBJ2-7; 11 nucleotides agree with TRBD1. Trimming removed 2 bases from V and 3 bases from J; junction bases left unmatched: 9. The CDR3 runs 17 residues. Per germline, CDR1 KGHSH and CDR2 LQKENI. As DNA, the CDR3 is TGTGCCAGCTCACCAGATAAAGGGACAGGGGGACTCTACGAGCAGTACTTC. This encodes CASSPDKGTGGLYEQYF.

The J gene is TRBJ1-5, the V gene TRBV18, with 8 bases lining up with TRBD1. The CDR3 is 14 amino acids. The ends lost 6 bases at V and 5 bases at J; junction bases unmatched: 6. The V gene's germline CDR1 is KGHSH and CDR2 LQKENI. As DNA, the CDR3 is TGTGCCAGCTCCCCCGACAGGGGAGATCAGCCCCAGCATTTT. Encoded protein: CASSPDRGDQPQHF.